This paragraph covers one TCR beta chain sequence. This receptor's antigen is unknown. The record has no base qualities; no much larger clone is one base away. This sample is part of a study of long-term antiretroviral therapy in people with HIV (dated by TCRdb to 2022 to 2024). Regarding the research as a whole: The earliest samples were collected about a decade before the 2015 WHO recommendation for immediate ART, when ART was typically delayed until CD4 counts fell. No cross-contamination during QIAcube processing turned up in test extractions that ran a monoclonal T-cell line alongside around 32 polyclonal samples. A total of 150 to 200 cryopreserved PBMC samples were contributed to the cohort by 30 adults with confirmed HIV infection, with samples collected serially over a mean of 6 years (range 1-12). About a third of the roughly 30 participants with HIV were female. A retrospective serial study tested whether changes in peripheral blood TRB repertoire composition and diversity were associated with ART initiation and durable HIV suppression.

Participants were included only if at least one PBMC sample before ART initiation and at least two post-ART samples were available. Treatment was received in the United States of America by all participants with HIV. Before DNA extraction, cryopreserved samples of roughly 0.85-10 million PBMC were thawed and washed. At the time of the earliest PBMC sample for each participant with HIV, ages ranged from about 20 to 54 years. Each participant contributed PBMC samples from 1-4 timepoints before ART initiation and 2-8 timepoints after ART initiation, with a median of 7 samples. Serial HIV viral load, CD4+ T-cell count, ART history and demographic data were obtained for every participant. Genomic DNA was extracted from unsorted PBMC with a Qiagen kit on a QIAcube, processed in batches of 12 samples. General conclusions and limits of the study: Inferences about post-ART repertoire changes are limited because no data were available on ART adherence, viral resistance or therapy changes. Because cell numbers in pre-ART samples were limited, unsorted PBMC were profiled instead of sorted CD4+ and CD8+ T cells. Starting ART was linked to a significant rise in TRB diversity, yet even with long-term ART the diversity remained significantly lower than in transplant donor controls. Because PBMC availability was limited, only the TCR beta chain was sequenced, with no alpha chain pairing. The repertoire was dominated across all time points by expanded TRB clones identified before ART initiation, although this dominance was seen to fluctuate and to decrease in many PLHIV after ART. CDR3 length ranges in HIV repertoires were narrower than in controls, and network structure suggested an antigen-experienced repertoire with only a slight naive shift after ART. The samples span the years 2004 to 2017, and the ART regimens used at that time may not be as effective as current regimens.

CDR1 SEHNR and CDR2 FQNEAQ were looked up in the germline V gene (reference sequence). From the cysteine up to the phenylalanine, the CDR3 has a length of 15 residues. Kept here is only the CDR3 DNA, which spans 45 bases and is read in frame from base 1. Unmatched junction bases come to 4, with V trimmed by 4 bases and J by 5 bases. The immunoSEQ hsTCRB v3.0 assay was used at survey level resolution to sequence the TRB variable region. TRB sequencing targeted a depth of roughly 35,000-55,000 T-cell genomes per sample. An Illumina MiSeq with a v3 150-cycle kit was used to sequence the pooled TRB libraries. In the paper's pipeline: Repertoire analysis ran in R within a reproducible Nextflow workflow covering QC, data transformation and analysis. LymphoSeq2, an R package for AIRR-Seq data exploration, was used to implement custom analyses. Several samples that produced fewer than 5000 total TRB sequences were removed, so some 190 HIV repertoires were analyzed. Of the 180 to 200 retained HIV repertoires, 55 to 60 were collected before and approximately 130 after ART initiation. Each repertoire was downsampled to 5000 TRB nucleotide sequences, and summary statistics were averaged across 100 downsampling iterations. TRB sequences were retained for analysis only if CDR3 regions of at least seven amino acids were present. A Shannon entropy-derived clonality score and the Gini coefficient were used to measure diversity. Repertoire networks linked the top 5000 CDR3 amino acid sequences whenever two sequences differed by an edit distance of one. For TRB CDR3 amino acid sequences, GLIPH2 was used to predict antigen specificity groups and MHC restriction. Known CMV, EBV, HIV or tissue antigen associations were flagged by matching CDR3 amino acid sequences against VDJdb and McPAS-TCR. Pre-ART, post-ART and control groups were compared with Wilcoxon signed-rank tests and Holm-Bonferroni correction. TCRdb mirrors the immuneACCESS table, restricted to in-frame sequences. Some clones are absent from its copies; in checked studies, under half trace to an unresolved V gene, and the reason for the others is unknown. The V and J calls and clone size were taken over from that table, and D and trimming were inferred from the DNA. The sample data list about 22,000 clones, and more than 70% of these were observed just once. 8.1% of the sample is held by the ten biggest clonotypes.

Sequencing used unsorted PBMCs, obtained at the start of antiretroviral therapy. The sequence came from a middle-aged man with HIV. The chain is made from TRBV7-9 and TRBJ1-4, and TRBD1 matches 10 of the central bases. In nucleotides, the sequence is TGTGCCAGCAGCTCGCGGACAGGGGGGAATGAAAAACTGTTTTTT. Its translation reads: CASSSRTGGNEKLFF.